Listed below are T cell receptor beta chains from one sample, sequenced in a study of blood T cells in healthy people across ages. One entry per CDR3 protein results from TCRdb running MiXCR on the 5' RACE reads. The repertoire includes approximately 1,000,000 distinct CDR3 sequences, around two fifths of them detected once, and around 13% sits in the top ten. Sequencing was performed on blood. The source of these receptors is a man aged 18-30 years in good health. Both conserved end residues are part of each CDR3. Fields, in order: V gene, D gene, clone size, J gene, CDR3 protein, CDR3 DNA. A D gene is named only where the DNA matches it firmly. For some rows the clone size is stated as once, few or many, or as a class when expanded; others skip it.

TRBV4-2	.	.	TRBJ2-7	CASSEAATRGREQYF	TGTGCCAGCAGCGAAGCCGCGACTAGAGGCCGCGAGCAGTACTTC
TRBV6-2/TRBV6-3	TRBD1	.	TRBJ1-1	CASSWTGRGTEAFF	TGTGCCAGCAGTTGGACAGGGCGAGGCACTGAAGCTTTCTTT
TRBV7-2	.	.	TRBJ1-6	CASSPLLSGSSPLHF	TGTGCCAGCAGCCCCCTCCTATCCGGATCGTCACCCCTCCACTTT
TRBV20-1	TRBD1	.	TRBJ1-1	CSARASTGGTEAFF	TGCAGTGCTAGAGCGAGCACAGGGGGCACTGAAGCTTTCTTT
TRBV5-1	TRBD1	.	TRBJ2-3	CASSSGQVPDTQYF	TGCGCCAGCAGCTCTGGACAGGTTCCAGATACGCAGTATTTT
TRBV20-1	.	many	TRBJ2-5	CSASPDNQETQYF	TGCAGTGCCTCACCGGACAACCAAGAGACCCAGTACTTC
TRBV6-5	.	few	TRBJ1-1	CASRQRGTNTEAFF	TGTGCCAGCAGACAGAGGGGCACGAACACTGAAGCTTTCTTT
TRBV20-1	TRBD1	.	TRBJ1-1	CSAREGDRGLTEVFF	TGCAGTGCTAGAGAAGGGGACAGGGGGCTCACTGAAGTTTTCTTT
TRBV6-2/TRBV6-3	.	once	TRBJ1-5	CASSYEIVGRNQPQHF	TGTGCCAGCAGTTATGAGATTGTGGGACGCAATCAGCCCCAGCATTTT
TRBV20-1	.	.	TRBJ1-5	CSGTAGDQPQHF	TGCAGTGGGACCGCTGGCGACCAGCCCCAGCATTTT
TRBV28	TRBD2	.	TRBJ2-3	CASSLLSAGGTDTQYF	TGTGCCAGCAGTTTACTTTCCGCGGGGGGCACAGATACGCAGTATTTT
TRBV3-1	.	.	TRBJ2-2	CASSQDPTLGTGELFF	TGTGCCAGCAGCCAAGATCCCACCTTAGGGACCGGGGAGCTGTTTTTT
TRBV20-1	.	.	TRBJ1-1	CSARTQRAGGTEAFF	TGCAGTGCTAGAACCCAACGAGCGGGGGGGACTGAAGCTTTCTTT
TRBV20-1	.	.	TRBJ2-2	CSARVQGGGELFF	TGCAGTGCTAGAGTTCAGGGTGGCGGGGAGCTGTTTTTT
TRBV5-1	.	.	TRBJ2-1	CASSLNRNEQFF	TGCGCCAGCAGCTTGAATAGGAATGAGCAGTTCTTC
TRBV5-1	TRBD1	few	TRBJ1-4	CASSWTGHATNEKLFF	TGCGCCAGCAGTTGGACAGGCCATGCAACTAATGAAAAACTGTTTTTT
TRBV29-1	.	.	TRBJ1-5	CSVWPGNNQPQHF	TGCAGCGTTTGGCCAGGAAACAATCAGCCCCAGCATTTT
TRBV27	.	.	TRBJ2-2	CASSFNPSLVGELFF	TGTGCCAGCAGTTTTAATCCTAGCCTCGTCGGGGAGCTGTTTTTT